Below are 22 T cell receptor beta chains sequenced from a single sample in a study of T cells in localized non-small cell lung cancer. The method was immunoSEQ multiplex PCR; TCRdb's version includes in-frame clones alone and lacks a portion of them. The sample shows about 76,000 clones, about 88% of them seen only once. The specimen comprised peripheral blood, sampled before any cancer treatment. The source is a female donor of 60 years or more with stage I lung adenocarcinoma.

V gene TRBV11-2 combines with J gene TRBJ2-3; D call uncertain. Germline loops: CDR1 SGHAT, CDR2 FQNNGV. This CDR3 has 15 residues. Between the trimmed V and J ends, which lost 0 bases and 4 bases, there was a span of 11 bases. CDR3: CASSLDRLEADTQYF. The CDR3 DNA follows: TGTGCCAGCAGCTTAGATAGGCTAGAGGCAGATACGCAGTATTTT.

The genes are TRBV5-1 and TRBJ1-2; D not certain. Between the trimmed V and J ends, which lost 1 base and 4 bases, there was a span of 11 bases. There are 14 residues in the CDR3. Germline lookup yields CDR1 SGHRS and CDR2 YFSETQ. The CDR3 here is CASSLNLLGYGYTF. CDR3 bases: TGCGCCAGCAGCTTGAATTTATTGGGCTATGGCTACACCTTC.

This chain connects TRBV4-1 to TRBJ1-5; D remains unclear. The CDR3 length is 15 residues. Germline V gene data show CDR1 as MGHRA and CDR2 as YSYEKL. V was trimmed by 3 bases and J by 3 bases, leaving 12 bases between them. The CDR3 bases are TGCGCCAGCAGCCACACGGTGAGTAACAATCAGCCCCAGCATTTT. This sequence encodes CASSHTVSNNQPQHF.

The chain has TRBV11-2 and TRBJ2-1, with a possible D match to TRBD1 (5 bases). The CDR3 totals 14 residues. Germline loops: CDR1 SGHAT, CDR2 FQNNGV. The V end lost 1 base, the J end lost 3 bases, and 7 bases lay between the germline ends. The CDR3 nucleotides are TGTGCCAGCAGCTTAGGGGGCCTCTACAATGAGCAGTTCTTC. Protein sequence: CASSLGGLYNEQFF.

The chain couples TRBV2 to TRBJ2-2; D remains ambiguous. CDR3 size: 14 residues. Germline loops: CDR1 SNHLY, CDR2 FYNNEI. Trimming shortened V by 7 bases and J by 8 bases, and 17 bases separated the two germline ends. CDR3 sequence (DNA): TGTGCCAGCACTCCCCTTGGGGTAGCAGGGGAGCTGTTTTTT. It encodes CASTPLGVAGELFF. The full variable domain, its missing parts supplied by reference TRBV2 and TRBJ2-2, is EPEVTQTPSHQVTQMGQEVILRCVPISNHLYFYWYRQILGQKVEFLVSFYNNEISEKSEIFDDQFSVERPDGSNFTLKIRSTKLEDSAMYFCASTPLGVAGELFFGEGSRLTVL.

This chain links TRBV7-3 with TRBJ2-1; D uncertain. Trimming removed 5 bases from V and 7 bases from J, with 18 bases in between. This CDR3 is 15 amino acids long. The germline CDR1 and CDR2 sequences are SGHTA and FQGTGA. As DNA, the CDR3 is TGTGCCAGCAGCCAGACGTCCAGCCCCCGAAATGAGCAGTTCTTC. This gives the protein CASSQTSSPRNEQFF.

A remark on this clone: This specimen includes other DNA sequences encoding the same CDR3. This rearrangement joins TRBV6-6 to TRBJ2-5, with TRBD1 identical over 7 bases. V was clipped by 7 bases and J by 5 bases; unmatched bases: 10. CDR3 length: 14 amino acids. Germline values: CDR1 MNHNY, CDR2 SVGAGI (reference sequence). This CDR3 is CASTTGVRVETQYF. CDR3 DNA: TGTGCCAGCACCACAGGGGTGCGTGTGGAGACCCAGTACTTC.

This clone was counted between two and nine times. This chain uses TRBV9 with TRBJ1-3; TRBD1 matches at 9 bases. Germline V lookup: CDR1 SGDLS, CDR2 YYNGEE. The CDR3 loop spans 16 amino acids. The trim removed 3 bases at V and 4 bases at J, leaving 8 bases unmatched. CDR3 nucleotide sequence: TGTGCCAGCAGCGGCTCCGGGACAGGGATAGGAAACACCATATATTTT. Protein sequence: CASSGSGTGIGNTIYF.

V and J are TRBV5-6 and TRBJ2-5; 11 bases align to TRBD1. Per germline, CDR1 SGHDT and CDR2 YYEEEE. The CDR3 is 17 amino acids. V was pared by 4 bases and J by 4 bases, with 12 bases of the junction left unmatched. CDR3 DNA sequence: TGTGCCAGCAGCGGCCTGGTGGGACAGGGGGTCTCAGAGACCCAGTACTTC. Translated: CASSGLVGQGVSETQYF.

The chain links TRBV19 to TRBJ2-2, with D hard to call. The length of the CDR3 is 15 residues. Germline CDR1 LNHDA, CDR2 SQIVND (reference sequence). V gave up 5 bases and J gave up 6 bases, with 16 bases separating them. CDR3 nucleotides: TGTGCCAGTAGTGAATATAAGGGCCGAGCCGGGGAGCTGTTTTTT. As protein: CASSEYKGRAGELFF. The whole variable domain, filled in from reference TRBV19 and TRBJ2-2, reads DGGITQSPKYLFRKEGQNVTLSCEQNLNHDAMYWYRQDPGQGLRLIYYSQIVNDFQKGDIAEGYSVSREKKESFPLTVTSAQKNPTAFYLCASSEYKGRAGELFFGEGSRLTVL.

The V gene is TRBV9, the J gene TRBJ1-3, with D maybe TRBD1 (5 bases). With 3 bases removed from V and 7 bases from J, the gap between germline ends came to 20 bases. Germline CDR1 and CDR2: SGDLS and YYNGEE. This CDR3 contains 16 residues. The CDR3 here is CASSADHGDLGNTIYF. In nucleotides, the CDR3 is TGTGCCAGCAGCGCCGACCACGGGGACTTGGGGAACACCATATATTTT.

The CDR3 bases are TGTGCCAGCAGCCTCCCCGGGGCAGGGGAGACCCAGTACTTC. Its translation is CASSLPGAGETQYF. V is TRBV7-3 and J is TRBJ2-5; either TRBD1 or TRBD2 may supply D (5 bases each). V shed 5 bases and J shed 5 bases, with 15 bases lying between them. The CDR3 has 14 amino acids. The V gene's germline CDR1 is SGHTA and CDR2 FQGTGA.

This rearrangement joins TRBV7-9 to TRBJ2-5, with D perhaps matching TRBD2 (5 bases). Germline CDR1 and CDR2: SEHNR and FQNEAQ (reference sequence). V gave up 5 bases and J gave up 3 bases, with 13 bases separating them. The CDR3 is made up of 14 amino acids. CDR3 amino acids: CASSITSGKETQYF. CDR3 nucleotides: TGTGCCAGCAGCATCACGTCGGGGAAAGAGACCCAGTACTTC.

The gene calls are TRBV18 and TRBJ2-3; TRBD1 aligns across 10 bases. Germline V lookup: CDR1 KGHSH, CDR2 LQKENI. The CDR3 length is 16 residues. The trim removed 5 bases at V and 1 base at J, leaving 6 bases unmatched. The CDR3 coding sequence is TGTGCCAGCTCATTCTCCGGGACAGGGGGCACAGATACGCAGTATTTT. This sequence encodes CASSFSGTGGTDTQYF.

The chain uses TRBV4-2 and TRBJ2-1; D might be TRBD1 (5 bases). Germline V gene data show CDR1 as LGHNA and CDR2 as YNFKEQ. The CDR3 covers 17 residues. V was trimmed by 0 bases and J by 7 bases, leaving 19 bases between them. The CDR3 nucleotides are TGTGCCAGCAGCCAAGATGGCGGAGCCTCCTCAGGGAATGAGCAGTTCTTC. Translating gives CASSQDGGASSGNEQFF.

The chain joins TRBV15 to TRBJ1-2, with TRBD1 identical over 8 bases. The CDR3 runs to 14 residues. J lost 3 bases, V lost 3 bases, and 3 bases had no gene match. Germline values: CDR1 LNHNV, CDR2 YYDKDF (reference sequence). The CDR3 DNA sequence: TGTGCCACCAGCAGGGTACAGGGGGACTATGGCTACACCTTC. Translated, it gives CATSRVQGDYGYTF.

V gene TRBV5-1 combines with J gene TRBJ2-3; TRBD2 might be the D (6 bases). Trimming removed 4 bases from V and 3 bases from J, with 15 bases in between. The germline V gene encodes CDR1 SGHRS and CDR2 YFSETQ. The CDR3 consists of 15 residues. The CDR3 DNA follows: TGCGCCAGCAGCCCGGGAGCTATTAGGACAGATACGCAGTATTTT. Protein: CASSPGAIRTDTQYF.

The chain uses TRBV18 and TRBJ1-1, with D maybe TRBD1 (5 bases). Germline loops: CDR1 KGHSH, CDR2 LQKENI. With 3 bases removed from V and 4 bases from J, the gap between germline ends came to 15 bases. The CDR3 loop spans 15 amino acids. CDR3 coding DNA: TGTGCCAGCTCACCTGGGAGGGACGCCAGCACTGAAGCTTTCTTT. Translation: CASSPGRDASTEAFF.

This clone was found once. V and J are TRBV4-2 and TRBJ2-1; 16 bases line up with TRBD2. CDR3 length: 19 residues. The junction had 3 bases not matched to a gene; V was cut back by 1 base and J by 0 bases. The germline CDR1 and CDR2 sequences are LGHNA and YNFKEQ. DNA of the CDR3: TGTGCCAGCAGCCAAGCGGGACTAGCGGGGGGGAGCTCCTACAATGAGCAGTTCTTC. This gives the protein CASSQAGLAGGSSYNEQFF.

The rearrangement joins TRBV29-1 to TRBJ2-6; no clear D. V lost 5 bases, J lost 5 bases, and 13 bases lay in between. The CDR3 extends over 14 amino acids. The germline gives CDR1 SQVTM, CDR2 ANQGSEA. The CDR3 DNA follows: TGCAGCGTTAGCATACAAAGTCGGGCCAACGTCCTGACTTTC. It codes for CSVSIQSRANVLTF.

This rearrangement joins TRBV15 to TRBJ1-4, with D tentatively TRBD1 (6 bases). The ends were cut back, 0 bases at V and 0 bases at J, with 14 bases in the middle. Germline V gene data show CDR1 as LNHNV and CDR2 as YYDKDF (reference sequence). The CDR3 loop spans 18 amino acids. The CDR3: CATSREGGGVPTNEKLFF. The CDR3 DNA is TGTGCCACCAGCAGAGAGGGAGGGGGGGTCCCAACTAATGAAAAACTGTTTTTT.

V and J are TRBV4-2 and TRBJ2-5; the D gene is possibly TRBD2 (6 bases). In germline, CDR1 is LGHNA, CDR2 YNFKEQ. This CDR3 is built from 15 residues. V lost 4 bases, J lost 0 bases, and 12 bases lay in between. The CDR3 is CASSPLQRDQETQYF. The CDR3, as DNA: TGTGCCAGCAGCCCTCTTCAGCGGGACCAAGAGACCCAGTACTTC.